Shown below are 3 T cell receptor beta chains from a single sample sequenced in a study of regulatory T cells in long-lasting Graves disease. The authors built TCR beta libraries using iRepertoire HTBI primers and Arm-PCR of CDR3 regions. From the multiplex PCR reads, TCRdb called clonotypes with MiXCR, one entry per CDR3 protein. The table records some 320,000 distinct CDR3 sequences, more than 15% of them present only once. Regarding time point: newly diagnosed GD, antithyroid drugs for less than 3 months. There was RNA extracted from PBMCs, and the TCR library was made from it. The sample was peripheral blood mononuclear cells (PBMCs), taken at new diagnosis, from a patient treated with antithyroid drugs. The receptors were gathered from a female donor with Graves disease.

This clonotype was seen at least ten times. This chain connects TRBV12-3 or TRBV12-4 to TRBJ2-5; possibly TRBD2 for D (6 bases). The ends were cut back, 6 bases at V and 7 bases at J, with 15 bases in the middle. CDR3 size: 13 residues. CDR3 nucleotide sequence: TGTGCCAGCAGCGGGGGTCTATTGGGGACCCAGTACTTC. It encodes CASSGGLLGTQYF.

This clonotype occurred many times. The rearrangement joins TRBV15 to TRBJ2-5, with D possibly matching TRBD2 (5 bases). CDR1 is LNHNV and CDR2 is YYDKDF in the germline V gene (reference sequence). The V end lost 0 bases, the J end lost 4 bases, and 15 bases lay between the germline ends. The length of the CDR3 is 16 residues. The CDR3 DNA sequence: TGTGCCACCAGCAGAGATCGCGAGGACCGGGGAGAGACCCAGTACTTC. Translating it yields CATSRDREDRGETQYF. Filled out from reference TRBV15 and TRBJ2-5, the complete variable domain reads DAMVIQNPRYQVTQFGKPVTLSCSQTLNHNVMYWYQQKSSQAPKLLFHYYDKDFNNEADTPDNFQSRRPNTSFCFLDIRSPGLGDTAMYLCATSRDREDRGETQYFGPGTRLLVL.

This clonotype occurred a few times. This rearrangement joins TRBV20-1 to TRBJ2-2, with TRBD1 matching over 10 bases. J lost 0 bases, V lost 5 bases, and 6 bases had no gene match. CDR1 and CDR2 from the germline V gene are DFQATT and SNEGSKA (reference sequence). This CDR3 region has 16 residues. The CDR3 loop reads CSAPGTGVANTGELFF. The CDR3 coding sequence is TGCAGTGCTCCCGGGACAGGGGTAGCGAACACCGGGGAGCTGTTTTTT.